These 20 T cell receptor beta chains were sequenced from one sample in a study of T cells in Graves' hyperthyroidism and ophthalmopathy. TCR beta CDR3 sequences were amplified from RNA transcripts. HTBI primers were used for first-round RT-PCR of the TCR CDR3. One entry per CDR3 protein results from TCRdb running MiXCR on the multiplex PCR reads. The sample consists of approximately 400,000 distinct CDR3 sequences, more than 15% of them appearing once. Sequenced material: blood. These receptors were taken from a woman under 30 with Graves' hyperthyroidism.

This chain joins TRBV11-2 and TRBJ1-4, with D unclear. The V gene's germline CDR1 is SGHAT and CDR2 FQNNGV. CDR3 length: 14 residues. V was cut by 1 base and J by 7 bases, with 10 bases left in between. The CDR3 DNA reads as TGTGCCAGCAGCTTAGGCCAGAGAAGTGAAAAACTGTTTTTT. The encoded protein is CASSLGQRSEKLFF. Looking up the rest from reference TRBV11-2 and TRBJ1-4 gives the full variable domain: EAGVAQSPRYKIIEKRQSVAFWCNPISGHATLYWYQQILGQGPKLLIQFQNNGVVDDSQLPKDRFSAERLKGVDSTLKIQPAKLEDSAVYLCASSLGQRSEKLFFGSGTQLSVL.

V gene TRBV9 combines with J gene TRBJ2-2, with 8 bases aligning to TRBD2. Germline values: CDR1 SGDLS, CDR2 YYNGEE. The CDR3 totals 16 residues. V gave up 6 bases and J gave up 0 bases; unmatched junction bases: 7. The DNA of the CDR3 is TGTGCCAGCACCAAACGGGGGGGCTCGAACACCGGGGAGCTGTTTTTT. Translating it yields CASTKRGGSNTGELFF.

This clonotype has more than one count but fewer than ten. For the CDR3, the DNA is TGTGCCATCGGAGGGCCTAGGAGCTCCTACAATGAGCAGTTCTTC. Translation gives CAIGGPRSSYNEQFF. This chain connects TRBV10-3 to TRBJ2-1, with a tentative D call TRBD2 (6 bases). Trimming stripped 8 bases from V and 0 bases from J, with 14 bases between. The CDR3 has 15 residues. The V gene's germline CDR1 is ENHRY and CDR2 SYGVKD.

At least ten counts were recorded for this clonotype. CDR3 sequence: CASNRDQSYNEQFF. The CDR3, as DNA: TGTGCCAGCAACCGGGACCAATCCTACAATGAGCAGTTCTTC. This rearrangement joins TRBV2 to TRBJ2-1, with D possibly called TRBD1 or TRBD2 (5 bases each). Germline V gives CDR1 SNHLY, CDR2 FYNNEI. The V gene lost 7 bases and the J gene lost 1 base, with 11 bases spanning the gap. CDR3 length equals 14 residues. Looking up the rest from reference TRBV2 and TRBJ2-1 gives the full variable domain: EPEVTQTPSHQVTQMGQEVILRCVPISNHLYFYWYRQILGQKVEFLVSFYNNEISEKSEIFDDQFSVERPDGSNFTLKIRSTKLEDSAMYFCASNRDQSYNEQFFGPGTRLTVL.

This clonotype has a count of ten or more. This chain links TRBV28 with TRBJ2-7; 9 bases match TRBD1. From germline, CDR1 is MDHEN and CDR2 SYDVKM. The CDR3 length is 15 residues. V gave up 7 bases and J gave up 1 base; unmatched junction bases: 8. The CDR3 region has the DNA TGTGCCAGCACCCTGGGACAGGGAGGGTCCTACGAGCAGTACTTC. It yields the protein CASTLGQGGSYEQYF.

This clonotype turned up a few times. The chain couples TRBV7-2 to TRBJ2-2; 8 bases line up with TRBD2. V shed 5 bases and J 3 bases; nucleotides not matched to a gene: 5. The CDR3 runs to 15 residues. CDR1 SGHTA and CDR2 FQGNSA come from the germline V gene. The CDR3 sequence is CASSPLAGYTGELFF. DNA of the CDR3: TGTGCCAGCAGCCCCTTAGCGGGGTACACCGGGGAGCTGTTTTTT.

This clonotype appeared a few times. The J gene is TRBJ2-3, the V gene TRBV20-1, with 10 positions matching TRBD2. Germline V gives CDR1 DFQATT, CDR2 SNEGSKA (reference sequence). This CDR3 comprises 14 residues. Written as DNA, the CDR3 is TGCAGCTGGGTAGCGGGAGGCCTCACAGATACGCAGTATTTT. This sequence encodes CSWVAGGLTDTQYF.

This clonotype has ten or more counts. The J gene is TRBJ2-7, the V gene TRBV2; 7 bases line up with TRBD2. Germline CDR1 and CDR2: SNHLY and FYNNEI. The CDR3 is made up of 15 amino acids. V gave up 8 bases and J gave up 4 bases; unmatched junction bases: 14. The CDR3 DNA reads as TGTGCCAGCCTTTTAGTGGGAGGGGTCCTATACGAGCAGTACTTC. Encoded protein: CASLLVGGVLYEQYF.

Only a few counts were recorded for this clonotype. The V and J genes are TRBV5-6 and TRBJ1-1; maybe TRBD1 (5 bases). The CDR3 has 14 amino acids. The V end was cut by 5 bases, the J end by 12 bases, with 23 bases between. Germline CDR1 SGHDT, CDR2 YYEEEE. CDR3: CASSPVKRGERSFF. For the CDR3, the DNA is TGTGCCAGCAGTCCGGTTAAAAGAGGGGAGAGGTCTTTCTTT.

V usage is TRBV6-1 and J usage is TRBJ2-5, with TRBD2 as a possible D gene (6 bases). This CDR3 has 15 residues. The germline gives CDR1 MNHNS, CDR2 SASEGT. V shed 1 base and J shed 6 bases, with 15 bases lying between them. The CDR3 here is CASSEGLGGMKTQYF. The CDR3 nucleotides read TGTGCCAGCAGTGAAGGTTTGGGCGGGATGAAGACCCAGTACTTC.

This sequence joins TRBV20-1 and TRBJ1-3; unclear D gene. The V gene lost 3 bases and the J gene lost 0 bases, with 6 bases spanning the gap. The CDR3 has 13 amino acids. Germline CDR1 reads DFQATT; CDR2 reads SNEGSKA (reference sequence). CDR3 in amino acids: CSASTVSGNTIYF. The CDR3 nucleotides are TGCAGTGCTAGTACGGTCTCTGGAAACACCATATATTTT.

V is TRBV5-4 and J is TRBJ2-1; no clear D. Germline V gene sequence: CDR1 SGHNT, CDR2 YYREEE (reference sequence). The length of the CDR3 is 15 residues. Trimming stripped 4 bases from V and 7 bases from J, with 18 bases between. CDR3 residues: CASSEQTSPSNEQFF. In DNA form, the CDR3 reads TGTGCCAGCAGCGAGCAAACGAGCCCGTCGAATGAGCAGTTCTTC.

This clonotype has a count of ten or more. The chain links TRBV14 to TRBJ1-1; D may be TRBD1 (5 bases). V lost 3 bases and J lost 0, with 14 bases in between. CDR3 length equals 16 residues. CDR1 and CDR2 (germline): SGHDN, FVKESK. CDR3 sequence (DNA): TGTGCCAGCAGCCACCGCCGGGACCCATTGAACACTGAAGCTTTCTTT. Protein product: CASSHRRDPLNTEAFF.

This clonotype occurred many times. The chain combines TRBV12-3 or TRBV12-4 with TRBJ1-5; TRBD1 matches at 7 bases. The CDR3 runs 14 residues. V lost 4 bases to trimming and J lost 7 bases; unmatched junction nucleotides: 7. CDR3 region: CASSSLQGRQPQHF. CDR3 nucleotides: TGTGCCAGCAGTTCCTTACAGGGGAGGCAGCCCCAGCATTTT.

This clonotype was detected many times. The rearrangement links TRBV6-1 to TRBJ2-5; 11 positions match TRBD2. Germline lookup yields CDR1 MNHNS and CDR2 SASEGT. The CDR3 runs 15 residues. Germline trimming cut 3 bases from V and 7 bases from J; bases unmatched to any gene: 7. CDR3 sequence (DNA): TGTGCCAGCAGTGATAGCGGGAGGGCCGAGGGGACCCAGTACTTC. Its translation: CASSDSGRAEGTQYF.

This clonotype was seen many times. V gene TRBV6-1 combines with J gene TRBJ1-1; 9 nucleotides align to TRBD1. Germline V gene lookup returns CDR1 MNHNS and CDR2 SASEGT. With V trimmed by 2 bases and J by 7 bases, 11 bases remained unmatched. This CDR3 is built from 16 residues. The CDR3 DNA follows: TGTGCCAGCAGTGAAATGGCGGGACAGGGAACGATTGAAGCTTTCTTT. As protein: CASSEMAGQGTIEAFF.

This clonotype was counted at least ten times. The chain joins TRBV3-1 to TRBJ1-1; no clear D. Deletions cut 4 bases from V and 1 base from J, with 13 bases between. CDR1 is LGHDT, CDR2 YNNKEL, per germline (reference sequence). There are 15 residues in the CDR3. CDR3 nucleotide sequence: TGTGCCAGCAGCCTCGTGCCGGGGAAGAACACTGAAGCTTTCTTT. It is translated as CASSLVPGKNTEAFF.

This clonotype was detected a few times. DNA for the CDR3: TGTGCCAGCAGCCCAAGGGTTGGGACAGGGACCGCCAATCAGCCCCAGCATTTT. Translated, it gives CASSPRVGTGTANQPQHF. The rearrangement joins TRBV5-5 to TRBJ1-5; TRBD1 agrees at 9 bases. This CDR3 comprises 18 residues. Trimming at V came to 4 bases and at J to 3 bases, leaving 14 bases not matched to a gene. Germline assignment: CDR1 SGHKS and CDR2 YYEKEE (reference sequence).

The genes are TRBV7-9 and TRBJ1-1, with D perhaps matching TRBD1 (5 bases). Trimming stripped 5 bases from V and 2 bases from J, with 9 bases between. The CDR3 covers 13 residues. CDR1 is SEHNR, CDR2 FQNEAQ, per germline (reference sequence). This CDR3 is CASSKTVNTEAFF. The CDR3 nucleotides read TGTGCCAGCAGCAAGACAGTTAACACTGAAGCTTTCTTT. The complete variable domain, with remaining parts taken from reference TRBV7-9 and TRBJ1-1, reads DTGVSQNPRHKITKRGQNVTFRCDPISEHNRLYWYRQTLGQGPEFLTYFQNEAQLEKSRLLSDRFSAERPKGSFSTLEIQRTEQGDSAMYLCASSKTVNTEAFFGQGTRLTVV.

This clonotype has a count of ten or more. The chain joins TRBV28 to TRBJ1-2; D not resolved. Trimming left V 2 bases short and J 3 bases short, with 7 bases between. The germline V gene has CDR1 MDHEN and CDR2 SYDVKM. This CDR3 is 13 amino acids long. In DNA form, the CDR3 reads TGTGCCAGCAGTTTAGGGCGGGACTATGGCTACACCTTC. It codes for CASSLGRDYGYTF.